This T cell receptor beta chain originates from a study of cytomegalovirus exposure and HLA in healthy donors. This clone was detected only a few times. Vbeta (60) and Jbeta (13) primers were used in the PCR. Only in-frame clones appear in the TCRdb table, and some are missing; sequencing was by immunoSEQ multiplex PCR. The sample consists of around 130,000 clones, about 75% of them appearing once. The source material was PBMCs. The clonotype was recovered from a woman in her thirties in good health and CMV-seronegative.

CDR3 amino acids: CAWGLDRGGTGELFF. CDR3 DNA sequence: TGTGCCTGGGGCCTCGACAGGGGGGGCACCGGGGAGCTGTTTTTT. The chain employs TRBV30 and TRBJ2-2; 9 nucleotides align to TRBD1. CDR1 is GTSNPN, CDR2 SVGIG, per germline (reference sequence). This CDR3 has 15 residues. The junction had 8 bases not matched to a gene; V was cut back by 5 bases and J by 4 bases. Complete variable domain (other parts from reference TRBV30 and TRBJ2-2): SQTIHQWPATLVQPVGSPLSLECTVEGTSNPNLYWYRQAAGRGLQLLFYSVGIGQISSEVPQNLSASRPQDRQFILSSKKLLLSDSGFYLCAWGLDRGGTGELFFGEGSRLTVL.